A selection of T cell receptor beta chains follows, all from one sample in a study of blood T cell repertoires in COVID-19. The data were produced by immunoSEQ multiplex PCR, yet TCRdb's version contains in-frame clones alone and is incomplete. The data show some 150,000 clones, roughly 88% seen once. Input material: PBMCs or T cells enriched from blood (not recorded which). The receptors derive from a man aged 50 to 60 who had recovered from COVID-19. The CDR3 runs from the conserved cysteine through the conserved F or W. D genes are given only for firm matches. Size is omitted from some rows. Given values are once, few, many or a class for expanded clones.

j_call d_call v_call clone_size cdr3_aa cdr3_nt
TRBJ2-1 NA TRBV7-3 once CASSLMAFEGEQFF TGTGCCAGCAGCCTAATGGCCTTTGAGGGCGAGCAGTTCTTC
TRBJ2-5 TRBD2 TRBV5-1 NA CASSLALAGGQETQYF TGCGCCAGCAGCTTGGCGTTAGCGGGGGGGCAGGAGACCCAGTACTTC
TRBJ2-1 NA TRBV14 NA CASSARDMVPNEQFF TGTGCCAGCAGCGCCCGGGACATGGTCCCCAATGAGCAGTTCTTC
TRBJ1-2 NA TRBV4-3 NA CASSQPAGVVNYGYTF TGCGCCAGCAGCCAGCCGGCGGGGGTTGTCAACTATGGCTACACCTTC
TRBJ2-5 NA TRBV10-1 NA CASSETGARLVFETQYF TGCGCCAGCAGTGAGACGGGAGCTCGTTTAGTGTTTGAGACCCAGTACTTC
TRBJ1-5 NA TRBV12-3/TRBV12-4 NA CASSGSGNQPQHF TGTGCCAGCAGCGGATCAGGGAATCAGCCCCAGCATTTT
TRBJ2-6 TRBD1 TRBV2 NA CASSGDRAGGANVLTF TGTGCCAGCAGTGGGGACAGGGCAGGTGGGGCCAACGTCCTGACTTTC
TRBJ2-7 TRBD1 TRBV18 NA CASATGNGREQYF TGTGCCAGCGCGACAGGGAATGGTCGCGAGCAGTACTTC
TRBJ1-1 NA TRBV28 NA CASSPQGNTEAFF TGTGCCAGCAGTCCTCAGGGGAACACTGAAGCTTTCTTT
TRBJ2-3 NA TRBV5-1 NA CASSLKAADTQYF TGCGCCAGCAGCTTGAAGGCGGCAGATACGCAGTATTTT
TRBJ1-1 TRBD1 TRBV5-1 NA CASSYRQGNTEAFF TGCGCCAGCAGCTACCGACAGGGGAACACTGAAGCTTTCTTT
TRBJ2-1 TRBD2 TRBV18 NA CASSEGLANYNEQFF TGTGCCAGCTCGGAGGGACTAGCGAATTACAATGAGCAGTTCTTC
TRBJ1-1 NA TRBV30 NA CAWSVNPRGKAFF TGTGCCTGGAGTGTGAACCCCCGGGGAAAAGCTTTCTTT
TRBJ2-3 TRBD2 TRBV7-8 NA CASSSRGGSDTQYF TGTGCCAGCAGCTCCCGGGGAGGGTCGGATACGCAGTATTTT
TRBJ2-7 NA TRBV7-6 few CASSLGGGTYEQYF TGTGCCAGCAGCTTAGGGGGCGGAACCTACGAGCAGTACTTC
TRBJ2-3 TRBD2 TRBV4-3 NA CASSPGGVTDTQYF TGCGCCAGCAGCCCGGGGGGGGTAACAGATACGCAGTATTTT
TRBJ2-3 TRBD2 TRBV7-2 once CASSLIGLAGRVGDTQYF TGTGCCAGCAGCTTAATCGGGCTAGCGGGAAGGGTAGGGGATACGCAGTATTTT
TRBJ1-5 NA TRBV19 NA CASSTGWGRNQPQHF TGTGCCAGTAGTACGGGGTGGGGGCGCAATCAGCCCCAGCATTTT
TRBJ2-1 TRBD2 TRBV6-5 once CASSRQAGVNEQFF TGTGCCAGCAGTCGCCAGGCGGGAGTGAATGAGCAGTTCTTC
TRBJ1-2 NA TRBV5-5 NA CASSTGSNYGYTF TGTGCCAGCAGCACGGGGTCGAACTATGGCTACACCTTC
TRBJ2-7 TRBD2 TRBV27 few CASSLSGLAGLISYEQYF TGTGCCAGCAGTTTATCGGGACTAGCGGGTCTTATATCCTACGAGCAGTACTTC
TRBJ2-7 TRBD2 TRBV4-1 NA CASSTMGLAKKYF TGCGCCAGCAGCACAATGGGACTAGCGAAAAAGTACTTC
TRBJ2-2 NA TRBV6-5 NA CASGRGSGELFF TGTGCCAGCGGCAGGGGCTCCGGGGAGCTGTTTTTT
TRBJ2-1 NA TRBV3-1/TRBV3-2 NA CASSRSADNEQFF TGTGCCAGCAGCCGGTCTGCGGACAATGAGCAGTTCTTC
TRBJ2-1 TRBD2 TRBV10-3 NA CAIKEGTSGFYNEQFF TGTGCCATCAAAGAGGGGACTAGCGGATTCTACAATGAGCAGTTCTTC
TRBJ2-7 NA TRBV5-5 NA CASSRGGRTTGEQYF TGTGCCAGCAGTCGCGGAGGGCGGACAACGGGGGAGCAGTACTTC
TRBJ1-3 NA TRBV5-3 few CARSLAGGEPDGNTIYF TGTGCCAGAAGCTTGGCCGGCGGGGAACCAGATGGAAACACCATATATTTT
TRBJ2-1 TRBD2 TRBV30 NA CAWIGPGLAGGLRNYNEQFF TGTGCCTGGATCGGTCCCGGACTAGCGGGAGGCCTAAGGAATTACAATGAGCAGTTCTTC